The source of this TCR beta chain is a study of blood T cell repertoires in COVID-19. Here immunoSEQ multiplex PCR was the method, and the copy in TCRdb shows in-frame clones only, minus some. This sample has roughly 81,000 clones, with roughly nine tenths found just once. The germline gives CDR1 MNHNY, CDR2 SVGAGI (reference sequence). The CDR3 length is 14 residues. The V gene lost 5 bases and the J gene lost 3 bases, with 13 bases spanning the gap. The source material was peripheral blood. This chain uses TRBV6-6 with TRBJ1-2; D is undetermined. The sequence derives from a man aged 30 to 45 with acute or convalescent COVID-19. DNA for the CDR3: TGTGCCAGCAGTCCCGGGAGCCGGGACTATGGCTACACCTTC. Translation gives CASSPGSRDYGYTF.